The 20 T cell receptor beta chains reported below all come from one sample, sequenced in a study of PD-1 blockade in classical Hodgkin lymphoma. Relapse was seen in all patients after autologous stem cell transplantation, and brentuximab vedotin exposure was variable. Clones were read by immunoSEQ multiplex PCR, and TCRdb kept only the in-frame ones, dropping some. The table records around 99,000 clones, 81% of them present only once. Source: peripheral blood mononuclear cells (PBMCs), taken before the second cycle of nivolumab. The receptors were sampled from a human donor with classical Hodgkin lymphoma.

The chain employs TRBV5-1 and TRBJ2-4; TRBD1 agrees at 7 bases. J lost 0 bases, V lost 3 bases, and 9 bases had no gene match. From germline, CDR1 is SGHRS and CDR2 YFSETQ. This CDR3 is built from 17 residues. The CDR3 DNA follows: TGCGCCAGCAGCTCCCCTCCGGGACAGATAGCCAAAAACATTCAGTACTTC. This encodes CASSSPPGQIAKNIQYF.

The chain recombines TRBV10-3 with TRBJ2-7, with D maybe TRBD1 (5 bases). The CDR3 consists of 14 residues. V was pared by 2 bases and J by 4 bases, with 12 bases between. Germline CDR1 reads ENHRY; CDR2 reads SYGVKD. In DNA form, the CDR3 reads TGTGCCATCAGTGAGGGGGCCTCCCTGTACGAGCAGTACTTC. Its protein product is CAISEGASLYEQYF.

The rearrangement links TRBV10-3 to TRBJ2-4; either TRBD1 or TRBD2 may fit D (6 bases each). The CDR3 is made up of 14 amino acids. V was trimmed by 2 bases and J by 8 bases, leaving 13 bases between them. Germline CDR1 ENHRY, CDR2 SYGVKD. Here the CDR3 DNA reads TGTGCCATCAGTGAGGGGGGGCCAGGGGACATTCAGTACTTC. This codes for CAISEGGPGDIQYF.

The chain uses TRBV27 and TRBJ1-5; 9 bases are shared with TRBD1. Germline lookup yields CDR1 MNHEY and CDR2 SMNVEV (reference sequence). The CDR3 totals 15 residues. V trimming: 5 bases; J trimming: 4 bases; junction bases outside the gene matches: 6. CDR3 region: CASSIQGAGNQPQHF. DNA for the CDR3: TGTGCCAGCAGTATACAGGGGGCGGGTAATCAGCCCCAGCATTTT.

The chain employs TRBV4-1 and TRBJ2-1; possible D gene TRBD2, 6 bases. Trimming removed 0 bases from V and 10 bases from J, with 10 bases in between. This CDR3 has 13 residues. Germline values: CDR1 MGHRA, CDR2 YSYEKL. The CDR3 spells CASSQDSEGEQFF. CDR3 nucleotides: TGCGCCAGCAGCCAAGATTCGGAGGGCGAGCAGTTCTTC.

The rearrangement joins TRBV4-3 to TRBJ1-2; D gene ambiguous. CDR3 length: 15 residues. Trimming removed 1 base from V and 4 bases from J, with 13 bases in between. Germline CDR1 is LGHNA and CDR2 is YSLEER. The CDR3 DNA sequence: TGCGCCAGCAGCCAAGTCCCTTGGGAAGCCTATGGCTACACCTTC. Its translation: CASSQVPWEAYGYTF.

CDR3 nucleotide sequence: TGCAGCGTTGGGCAGGGATCGAATTCACCCCTCCACTTT. The encoded protein is CSVGQGSNSPLHF. V gene TRBV29-1 combines with J gene TRBJ1-6; possible D gene TRBD1, 5 bases. The CDR3 has 13 amino acids. V lost 4 bases to trimming and J lost 7 bases, with 11 bases between them. CDR1 is SQVTM, CDR2 ANQGSEA, per germline.

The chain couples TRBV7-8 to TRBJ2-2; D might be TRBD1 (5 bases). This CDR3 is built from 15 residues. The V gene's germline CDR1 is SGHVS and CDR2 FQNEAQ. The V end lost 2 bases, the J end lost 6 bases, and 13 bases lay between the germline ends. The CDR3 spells CASSLLTGRAGELFF. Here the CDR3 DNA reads TGTGCCAGCAGCTTATTAACAGGTCGGGCCGGGGAGCTGTTTTTT.

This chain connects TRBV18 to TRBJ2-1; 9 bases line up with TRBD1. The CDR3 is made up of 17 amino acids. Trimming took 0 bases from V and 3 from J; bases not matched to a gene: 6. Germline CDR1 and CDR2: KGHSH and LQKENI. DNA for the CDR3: TGTGCCAGCTCACCACCTGGGAACAGGGGGCTCTACAATGAGCAGTTCTTC. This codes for CASSPPGNRGLYNEQFF. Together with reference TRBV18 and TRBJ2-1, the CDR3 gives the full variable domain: NAGVMQNPRHLVRRRGQEARLRCSPMKGHSHVYWYRQLPEEGLKFMVYLQKENIIDESGMPKERFSAEFPKEGPSILRIQQVVRGDSAAYFCASSPPGNRGLYNEQFFGPGTRLTVL.

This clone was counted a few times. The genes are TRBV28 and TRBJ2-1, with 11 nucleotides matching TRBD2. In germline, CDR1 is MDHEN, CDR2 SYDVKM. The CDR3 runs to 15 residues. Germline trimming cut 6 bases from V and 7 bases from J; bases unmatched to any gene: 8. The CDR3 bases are TGTGCCAGCAGCCCGATGACTAGCGGGACAAATGAGCAGTTCTTC. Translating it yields CASSPMTSGTNEQFF.

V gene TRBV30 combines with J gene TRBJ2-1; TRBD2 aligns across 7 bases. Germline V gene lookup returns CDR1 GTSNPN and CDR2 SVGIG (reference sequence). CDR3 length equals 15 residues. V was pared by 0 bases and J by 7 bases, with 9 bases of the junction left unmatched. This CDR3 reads CAWSVGGGGSNEQFF. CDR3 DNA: TGTGCCTGGAGTGTAGGCGGTGGCGGGAGTAATGAGCAGTTCTTC.

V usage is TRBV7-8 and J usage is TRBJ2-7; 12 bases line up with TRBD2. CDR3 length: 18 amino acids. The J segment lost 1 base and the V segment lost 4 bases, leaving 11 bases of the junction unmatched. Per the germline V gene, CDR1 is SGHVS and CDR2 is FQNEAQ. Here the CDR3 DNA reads TGTGCCAGCAGCTCGACCACACTAGCGGGAGGCTTGTCCTACGAGCAGTACTTC. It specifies CASSSTTLAGGLSYEQYF.

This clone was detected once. The CDR3 loop reads CAWSLHSGNTIYF. Written as DNA, the CDR3 is TGTGCCTGGAGTTTGCACTCTGGAAACACCATATATTTT. This chain links TRBV30 with TRBJ1-3; no firm D call. The germline V gene has CDR1 GTSNPN and CDR2 SVGIG (reference sequence). The CDR3 loop spans 13 amino acids. V dropped 2 bases and J dropped 0 bases, with 5 bases sitting between them.

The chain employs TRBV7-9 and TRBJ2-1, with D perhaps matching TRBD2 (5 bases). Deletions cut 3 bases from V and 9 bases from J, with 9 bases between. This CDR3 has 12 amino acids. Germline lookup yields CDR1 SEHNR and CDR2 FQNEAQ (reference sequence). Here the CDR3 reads CASSFERLEQFF. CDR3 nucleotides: TGTGCCAGCAGCTTTGAGCGGCTTGAGCAGTTCTTC.

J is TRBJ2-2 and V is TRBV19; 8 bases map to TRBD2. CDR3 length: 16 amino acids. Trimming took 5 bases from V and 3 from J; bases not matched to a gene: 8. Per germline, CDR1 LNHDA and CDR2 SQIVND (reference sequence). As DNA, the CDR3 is TGTGCCAGTAGTCCAGGCGGGAGGCGGGACACCGGGGAGCTGTTTTTT. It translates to CASSPGGRRDTGELFF.

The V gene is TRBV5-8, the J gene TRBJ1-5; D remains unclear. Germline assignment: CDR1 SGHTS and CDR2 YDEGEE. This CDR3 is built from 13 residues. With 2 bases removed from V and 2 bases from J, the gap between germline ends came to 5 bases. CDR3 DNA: TGTGCCAGCAGCTTCCCGGGCAATCAGCCCCAGCATTTT. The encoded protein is CASSFPGNQPQHF.

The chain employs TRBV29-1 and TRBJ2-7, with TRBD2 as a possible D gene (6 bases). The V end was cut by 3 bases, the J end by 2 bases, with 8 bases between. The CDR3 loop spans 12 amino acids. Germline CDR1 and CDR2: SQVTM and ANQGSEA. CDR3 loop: CSVESGAYEQYF. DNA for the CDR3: TGCAGCGTTGAGTCGGGGGCCTACGAGCAGTACTTC.

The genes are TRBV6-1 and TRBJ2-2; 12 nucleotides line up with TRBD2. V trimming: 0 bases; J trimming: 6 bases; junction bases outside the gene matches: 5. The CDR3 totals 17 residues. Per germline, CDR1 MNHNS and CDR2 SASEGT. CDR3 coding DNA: TGTGCCAGCAGTGAAGCACGACTAGCGGGAGTGGCCGGGGAGCTGTTTTTT. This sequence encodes CASSEARLAGVAGELFF.

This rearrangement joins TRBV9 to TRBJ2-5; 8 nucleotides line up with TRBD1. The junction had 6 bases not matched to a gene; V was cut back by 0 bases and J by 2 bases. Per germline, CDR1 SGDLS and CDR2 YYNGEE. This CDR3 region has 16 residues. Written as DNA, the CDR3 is TGTGCCAGCAGCGTAGGGACAGGGACTCTTCAAGAGACCCAGTACTTC. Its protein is CASSVGTGTLQETQYF.

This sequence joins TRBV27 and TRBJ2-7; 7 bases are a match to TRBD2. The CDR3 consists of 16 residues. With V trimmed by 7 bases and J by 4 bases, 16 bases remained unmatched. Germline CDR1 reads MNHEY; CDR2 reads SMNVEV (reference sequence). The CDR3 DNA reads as TGTGCCAGCAAGAGGGATCAGAGCGGGGCCCCATACGAGCAGTACTTC. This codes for CASKRDQSGAPYEQYF.